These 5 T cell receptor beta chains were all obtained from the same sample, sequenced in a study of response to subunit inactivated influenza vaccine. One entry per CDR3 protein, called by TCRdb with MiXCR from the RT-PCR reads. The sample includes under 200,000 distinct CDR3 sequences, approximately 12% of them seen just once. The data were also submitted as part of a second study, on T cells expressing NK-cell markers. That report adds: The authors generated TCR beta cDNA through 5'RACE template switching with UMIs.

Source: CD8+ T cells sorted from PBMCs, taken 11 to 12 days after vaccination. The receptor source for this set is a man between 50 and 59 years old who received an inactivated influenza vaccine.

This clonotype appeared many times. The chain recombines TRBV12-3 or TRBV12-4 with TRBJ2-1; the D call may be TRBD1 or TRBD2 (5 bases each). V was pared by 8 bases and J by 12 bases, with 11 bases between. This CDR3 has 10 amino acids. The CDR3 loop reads CASGGIGQFF. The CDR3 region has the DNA TGTGCCAGCGGGGGAATAGGGCAGTTCTTC.

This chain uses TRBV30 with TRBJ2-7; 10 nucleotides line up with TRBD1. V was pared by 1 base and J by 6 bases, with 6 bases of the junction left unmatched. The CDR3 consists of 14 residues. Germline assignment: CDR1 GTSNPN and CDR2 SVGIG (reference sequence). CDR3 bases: TGTGCCTGGAGTGGACAGGGGGCAAGTTTCGAGCAGTACTTC. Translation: CAWSGQGASFEQYF.

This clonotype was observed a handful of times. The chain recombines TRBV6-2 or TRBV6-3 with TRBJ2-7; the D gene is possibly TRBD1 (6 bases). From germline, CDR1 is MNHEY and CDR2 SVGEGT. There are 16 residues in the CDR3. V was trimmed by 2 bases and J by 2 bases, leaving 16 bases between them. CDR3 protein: CASSYPTAGTTYEQYF. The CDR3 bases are TGTGCCAGCAGTTACCCTACCGCCGGGACAACCTACGAGCAGTACTTC.

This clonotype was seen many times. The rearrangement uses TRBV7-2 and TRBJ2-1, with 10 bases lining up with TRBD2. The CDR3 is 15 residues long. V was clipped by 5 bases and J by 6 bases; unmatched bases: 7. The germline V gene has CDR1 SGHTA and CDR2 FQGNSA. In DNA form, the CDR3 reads TGTGCCAGCAGCGCCAGGACTAGCGGTATCAATGAGCAGTTCTTC. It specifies CASSARTSGINEQFF.

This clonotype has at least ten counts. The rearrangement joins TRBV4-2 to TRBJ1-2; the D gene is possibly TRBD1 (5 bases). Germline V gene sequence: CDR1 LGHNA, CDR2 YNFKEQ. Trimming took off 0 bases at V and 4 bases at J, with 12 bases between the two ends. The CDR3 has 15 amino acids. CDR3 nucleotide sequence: TGTGCCAGCAGCCAAGAATTTGGGGGAGGCTATGGCTACACCTTC. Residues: CASSQEFGGGYGYTF.